This T cell receptor (beta chain) was sequenced for a study of blood T cell repertoires in COVID-19. About the study: T cells, B-cell-depleted T cells, or PBMCs provided the cDNA or gDNA that served as material.

Clones were sequenced by immunoSEQ multiplex PCR, and TCRdb holds only the in-frame ones, with some missing. The table records fewer than 350,000 clones, 70% to 90% of them present only once. Trimming took off 0 bases at V and 10 bases at J, with 13 bases between the two ends. There are 13 residues in the CDR3. Germline CDR1 reads GTSNPN; CDR2 reads SVGIG (reference sequence). Sequences were obtained from PBMCs or T cells enriched from blood (not recorded which). The chain carries TRBV30 and TRBJ1-5; D possibly corresponds to TRBD1 (5 bases). The TCR sequence derives from a middle-aged woman who had recovered from COVID-19. The DNA of the CDR3 is TGTGCCTGGAGTGTATCGGGGGTATTACCCCAGCATTTT. Residues: CAWSVSGVLPQHF.